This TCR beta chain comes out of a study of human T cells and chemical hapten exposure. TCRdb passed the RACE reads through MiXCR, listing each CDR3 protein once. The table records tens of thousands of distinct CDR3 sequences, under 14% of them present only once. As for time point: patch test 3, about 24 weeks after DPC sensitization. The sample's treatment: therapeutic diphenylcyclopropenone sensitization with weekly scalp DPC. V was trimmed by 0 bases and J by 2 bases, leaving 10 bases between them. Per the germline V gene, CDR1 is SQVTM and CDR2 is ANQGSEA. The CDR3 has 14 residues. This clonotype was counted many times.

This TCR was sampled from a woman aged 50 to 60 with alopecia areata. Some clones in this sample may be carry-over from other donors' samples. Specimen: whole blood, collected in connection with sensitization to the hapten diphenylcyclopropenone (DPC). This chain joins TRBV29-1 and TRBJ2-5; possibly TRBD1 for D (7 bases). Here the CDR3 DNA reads TGCAGCGTTGAAGAAGCAGGGGGGCAAGAGACCCAGTACTTC. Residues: CSVEEAGGQETQYF.